The 13 T cell receptor beta chains below all came from one sample that was sequenced in a study of T cell responses to AZD1222 COVID-19 vaccine. Assay: immunoSEQ multiplex PCR; the TCRdb copy retains only in-frame clones and omits some. This sample has fewer than 120,000 clones, with 80% to 95% found just once. Sample: peripheral blood, taken 28 days after the second AZD1222 dose. The source is an adult who received the AZD1222 COVID-19 vaccine.

This chain links TRBV10-3 with TRBJ1-2, with TRBD1 matching over 11 bases. CDR3 length: 14 residues. Germline CDR1 ENHRY, CDR2 SYGVKD. The V segment lost 6 bases and the J segment 7 bases; nucleotides outside the gene matches: 7. The CDR3: CAISPDRGLIGYTF. CDR3 bases: TGTGCCATCAGCCCGGACAGGGGGCTGATTGGCTACACCTTC.

By share, this clone ranks as medium-sized. The chain uses TRBV6-4 and TRBJ2-1, with D maybe TRBD1 (5 bases). The V end lost 6 bases, the J end lost 6 bases, and 15 bases lay between the germline ends. The germline V gene encodes CDR1 MRHNA and CDR2 SNTAGT. This CDR3 comprises 14 residues. CDR3 in amino acids: CASSPGDSSNEQFF. In nucleotides, the CDR3 is TGTGCCAGCAGCCCGGGTGACAGTAGCAATGAGCAGTTCTTC.

This rearrangement joins TRBV5-1 to TRBJ2-3; 7 nucleotides match TRBD2. V trimming: 5 bases; J trimming: 2 bases; junction bases outside the gene matches: 5. Germline CDR1 reads SGHRS; CDR2 reads YFSETQ. This CDR3 has 14 amino acids. CDR3 sequence: CASSPSGFTDTQYF. In DNA, the CDR3 is TGCGCCAGCAGTCCTAGCGGATTCACAGATACGCAGTATTTT.

A few counts support this clone. This sequence joins TRBV15 and TRBJ1-3; a possible D gene is TRBD1 (6 bases). The ends were cut back, 5 bases at V and 4 bases at J, with 18 bases in the middle. This CDR3 contains 16 residues. Germline assignment: CDR1 LNHNV and CDR2 YYDKDF (reference sequence). CDR3 protein: CATSGGAGVGGNTIYF. DNA of the CDR3: TGTGCCACCAGCGGGGGGGCAGGGGTCGGCGGAAACACCATATATTTT.

This sequence joins TRBV19 and TRBJ1-6; D might be TRBD1 (5 bases). The CDR3 covers 14 residues. In germline, CDR1 is LNHDA, CDR2 SQIVND (reference sequence). V lost 6 bases, J lost 6 bases, and 12 bases lay in between. As DNA, the CDR3 is TGTGCCAGTAGCGCGGGACCGATTAATTCACCCCTCCACTTT. Translated: CASSAGPINSPLHF.

The chain has TRBV6-1 and TRBJ2-1, with D tentatively TRBD2 (5 bases). The CDR3 spans 17 residues. Germline lookup yields CDR1 MNHNS and CDR2 SASEGT. V was pared by 3 bases and J by 7 bases, with 22 bases between. The CDR3 reads CASSDHPSRGARNEQFF. The DNA of the CDR3 is TGTGCCAGCAGTGACCACCCTTCCCGGGGAGCCCGAAATGAGCAGTTCTTC.

The genes are TRBV27 and TRBJ1-1; 9 nucleotides line up with TRBD1. CDR1 and CDR2 (germline): MNHEY, SMNVEV (reference sequence). The CDR3 is 16 residues long. The ends lost 6 bases at V and 4 bases at J; junction bases unmatched: 12. CDR3 residues: CASSKNRGRLSTEAFF. As DNA, the CDR3 is TGTGCCAGCAGCAAAAACAGGGGGCGGTTGAGCACTGAAGCTTTCTTT.

This CDR3 reads CASSQGWAGQIENTEAFF. CDR3 coding DNA: TGCGCCAGCAGCCAAGGGTGGGCTGGGCAGATAGAGAACACTGAAGCTTTCTTT. The genes are TRBV4-3 and TRBJ1-1; D ambiguous. CDR1 is LGHNA and CDR2 is YSLEER in the germline V gene. V lost 1 base and J 1 base, leaving 19 bases between the germline ends. This CDR3 is built from 18 residues.

The V gene is TRBV19, the J gene TRBJ2-1; the D gene is possibly TRBD2 (6 bases). Trimming shortened V by 3 bases and J by 3 bases, and 12 bases separated the two germline ends. This CDR3 contains 15 residues. In germline, CDR1 is LNHDA, CDR2 SQIVND (reference sequence). The CDR3: CASSIERVDYNEQFF. The DNA for the CDR3 is TGTGCCAGTAGTATTGAGCGGGTCGACTACAATGAGCAGTTCTTC.

CDR3 residues: CASSLGERRAGGDDTQYF. In nucleotides, the CDR3 is TGTGCCAGCAGCTTAGGGGAGAGGAGGGCAGGGGGCGATGATACGCAGTATTTT. V usage is TRBV5-5 and J usage is TRBJ2-3; 8 positions match TRBD1. This CDR3 spans 18 amino acids. V lost 2 bases to trimming and J lost 6 bases; unmatched junction nucleotides: 17. CDR1 and CDR2 (germline): SGHKS, YYEKEE (reference sequence).

This chain connects TRBV10-3 to TRBJ2-5, with D maybe TRBD1 (5 bases). Germline V CDR1 and CDR2: ENHRY, SYGVKD. V lost 3 bases to trimming and J lost 0 bases, with 5 bases between them. This CDR3 is 13 amino acids long. The CDR3 nucleotides are TGTGCCATCAGTGACAGGGACCAAGAGACCCAGTACTTC. It yields the protein CAISDRDQETQYF.

The V call is TRBV28, the J call TRBJ2-5, with 9 bases identical to TRBD2. Unmatched junction bases numbered 14, after V lost 5 bases and J lost 7 bases. CDR1 is MDHEN and CDR2 is SYDVKM in the germline V gene. This CDR3 has 16 amino acids. Here the CDR3 DNA reads TGTGCCAGCAGTAAACCGGGACTAGCCCTCGGAGGGACCCAGTACTTC. It specifies CASSKPGLALGGTQYF.

The chain joins TRBV18 to TRBJ1-2, with D possibly TRBD1 on 5 matching bases. Germline loops: CDR1 KGHSH, CDR2 LQKENI. The CDR3 has 16 residues. V was trimmed by 0 bases and J by 4 bases, leaving 15 bases between them. The CDR3 region has the DNA TGTGCCAGCTCACCACCGAGTGGAAGTAGGGGCTATGGCTACACCTTC. This codes for CASSPPSGSRGYGYTF.